This TCR beta chain is from a study of T cell responses to AZD1222 COVID-19 vaccine. Concerning this clone: Antigen unknown.

V lost 2 bases and J 3 bases, leaving 11 bases between the germline ends. The CDR3 totals 14 residues. CDR1 SEHNR and CDR2 FQNEAQ come from the germline V gene (reference sequence). Clones were read by immunoSEQ multiplex PCR, and TCRdb kept only the in-frame ones, dropping some. The table records approximately 77,000 clones, about 92% of them present only once. Overall study results and limits: A rise in Spike-specific TCR breadth and depth followed two AZD1222 doses.

The sequencing here drew on peripheral blood, taken 28 days after the second AZD1222 dose. This clonotype was sampled from an adult who received the AZD1222 COVID-19 vaccine. J is TRBJ2-7 and V is TRBV7-9; D uncertain. In DNA form, the CDR3 reads TGTGCCAGCAGCTTATCGGCCCTTGTCTACGAGCAGTACTTC. It encodes CASSLSALVYEQYF.